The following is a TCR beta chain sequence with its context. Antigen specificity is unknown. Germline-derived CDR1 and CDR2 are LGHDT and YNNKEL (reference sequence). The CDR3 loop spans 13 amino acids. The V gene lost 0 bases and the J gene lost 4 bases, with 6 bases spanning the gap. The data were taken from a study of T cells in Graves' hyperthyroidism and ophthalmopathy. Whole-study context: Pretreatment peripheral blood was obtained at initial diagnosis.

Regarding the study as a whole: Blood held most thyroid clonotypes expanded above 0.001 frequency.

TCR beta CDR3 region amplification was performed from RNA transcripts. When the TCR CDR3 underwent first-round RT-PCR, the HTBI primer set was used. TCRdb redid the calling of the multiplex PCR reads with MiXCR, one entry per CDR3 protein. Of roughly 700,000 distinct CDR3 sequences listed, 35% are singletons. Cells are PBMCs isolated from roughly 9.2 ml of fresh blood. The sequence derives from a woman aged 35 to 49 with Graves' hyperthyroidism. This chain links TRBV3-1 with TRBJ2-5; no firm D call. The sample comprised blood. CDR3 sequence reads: CASSQDGSETQYF. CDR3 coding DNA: TGTGCCAGCAGCCAAGATGGTTCAGAGACCCAGTACTTC.